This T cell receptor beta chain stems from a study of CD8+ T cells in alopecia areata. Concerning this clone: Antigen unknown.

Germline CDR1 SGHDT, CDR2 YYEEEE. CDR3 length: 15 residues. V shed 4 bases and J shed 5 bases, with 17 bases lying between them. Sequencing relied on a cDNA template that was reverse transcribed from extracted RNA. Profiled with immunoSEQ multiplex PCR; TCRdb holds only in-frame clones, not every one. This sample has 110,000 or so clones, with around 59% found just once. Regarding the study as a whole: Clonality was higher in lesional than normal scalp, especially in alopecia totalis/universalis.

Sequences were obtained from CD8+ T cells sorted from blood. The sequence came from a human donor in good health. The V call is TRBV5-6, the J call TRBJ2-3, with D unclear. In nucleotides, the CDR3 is TGTGCCAGCAGCATACGGGCTTCATACATAGATACGCAGTATTTT. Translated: CASSIRASYIDTQYF.